This T cell receptor beta chain was sequenced for a study of blood T cell repertoires in COVID-19. Germline V gene sequence: CDR1 SGHVS, CDR2 FQNEAQ. V gave up 0 bases and J gave up 0 bases, with 8 bases separating them. The CDR3 runs 15 residues. Clones were sequenced by immunoSEQ multiplex PCR, and TCRdb holds only the in-frame ones, with some missing. The table lists approximately 130,000 clones, just over 75% of them singletons. The chain has TRBV7-8 and TRBJ1-1, with a weak D call TRBD1 (5 bases). This receptor was obtained from a human donor in a cohort sampled during active COVID-19. Sequenced: peripheral blood. The CDR3 here is CASSLAGAMNTEAFF. The CDR3 DNA reads TGTGCCAGCAGCTTAGCAGGGGCCATGAACACTGAAGCTTTCTTT.